These 5 T cell receptor beta chains originate from one sample sequenced in a study of beta chain features in type 1 diabetes. The study, taken as a whole, reports: TCRB CDR3s were moderately but significantly shorter in Type 1 diabetes patients in all four CD4+ subsets.

Their antigens remain unidentified. Investigators reverse transcribed all isolated RNA, so they sequenced expressed TCRB transcripts. The protocol was immunoSEQ multiplex PCR, while the TCRdb copy is restricted to in-frame clones and leaves out a portion. The profile covers 20,000 to 25,000 clones, with about three fifths appearing a single time and 0.35% to 0.4% taken by the ten largest. The specimen sequenced was stem cell memory CD4+ T cells from blood. The origin of the receptors is a man aged 18 to 29 with type 1 diabetes.

The gene calls are TRBV7-2 and TRBJ2-3; 8 bases align to TRBD2. Losses at the gene ends were 2 bases for V and 2 bases for J; bases not matched to a gene: 12. The CDR3 is 18 residues long. Germline V gene lookup returns CDR1 SGHTA and CDR2 FQGNSA. CDR3 bases: TGTGCCAGCAGCTTAATTTACGGAGCGGGGGAGATCACAGATACGCAGTATTTT. This codes for CASSLIYGAGEITDTQYF.

The chain employs TRBV7-2 and TRBJ2-6; D not certain. V shed 5 bases and J shed 9 bases, with 5 bases lying between them. The CDR3 runs to 11 residues. The germline gives CDR1 SGHTA, CDR2 FQGNSA. The CDR3: CASSPYNVLTF. CDR3 DNA sequence: TGTGCCAGCAGCCCTTACAACGTCCTGACTTTC.

The gene calls are TRBV15 and TRBJ1-6, with D possibly TRBD1 on 5 matching bases. CDR3 length equals 16 residues. Germline CDR1 is LNHNV and CDR2 is YYDKDF (reference sequence). Trimming stripped 3 bases from V and 9 bases from J, with 18 bases between. The CDR3 region is CATSRDRGVRGSPLHF. DNA of the CDR3: TGTGCCACCAGCAGGGACCGGGGGGTCCGGGGTTCACCCCTCCACTTT. Full variable domain (remainder filled in from reference TRBV15 and TRBJ1-6): DAMVIQNPRYQVTQFGKPVTLSCSQTLNHNVMYWYQQKSSQAPKLLFHYYDKDFNNEADTPDNFQSRRPNTSFCFLDIRSPGLGDTAMYLCATSRDRGVRGSPLHFGNGTRLTVT.

The V and J genes are TRBV7-9 and TRBJ1-2, with TRBD1 matching 12 bases. This CDR3 contains 15 residues. V was clipped by 5 bases and J by 5 bases; unmatched bases: 6. Looked up from germline, CDR1 is SEHNR and CDR2 is FQNEAQ (reference sequence). CDR3 loop: CASSQGQGAVYGYTF. The CDR3, as DNA: TGTGCCAGCAGCCAGGGACAGGGGGCGGTTTATGGCTACACCTTC.

The chain joins TRBV14 to TRBJ2-1, with a weak D call TRBD2 (6 bases). Trimming left V 4 bases short and J 1 base short, with 11 bases between. The V gene's germline CDR1 is SGHDN and CDR2 FVKESK. The CDR3 is 15 amino acids. CDR3 nucleotide sequence: TGTGCCAGCAGCCCGCTCGGAGGGTCCTACAATGAGCAGTTCTTC. This sequence encodes CASSPLGGSYNEQFF.